The 15 T cell receptor beta chains in this list originate from one sample, sequenced in a study of blood T cells in healthy people across ages. It was with a sample-barcoded 5' primer and a J-beta primer mix that a second PCR of roughly 7 to 12 cycles was run. TCRdb independently ran MiXCR on the 5' RACE reads; one entry per CDR3 protein. The table has about 900,000 distinct CDR3 sequences, around 48% seen once. Material for sequencing was blood. These TCRs come from a man in his thirties or forties in good health.

The chain links TRBV4-2 to TRBJ2-3, with 8 bases aligning to TRBD1. The CDR3 is 15 residues long. With 3 bases clipped from V and 3 bases from J, the junction kept 5 bases outside the gene matches. Germline V gene sequence: CDR1 LGHNA, CDR2 YNFKEQ. The CDR3 protein is CASSHDRGATDTQYF. The CDR3 coding sequence is TGTGCCAGCAGCCACGACAGGGGAGCAACAGATACGCAGTATTTT.

The rearrangement uses TRBV6-6 and TRBJ2-3; 15 bases match TRBD2. Germline lookup yields CDR1 MNHNY and CDR2 SVGAGI (reference sequence). V lost 4 bases, J lost 4 bases, and 3 bases stayed unmatched. The CDR3 consists of 16 residues. The CDR3 nucleotides read TGTGCCAGCAGTTTTGGGACTAGCGGGAGGCCAGATACGCAGTATTTT. Translating gives CASSFGTSGRPDTQYF.

V usage is TRBV3-1 and J usage is TRBJ2-1, with D possibly being TRBD1 or TRBD2 (6 bases each). Germline assignment: CDR1 LGHDT and CDR2 YNNKEL (reference sequence). This CDR3 is 16 amino acids long. The germline V and J ends were trimmed by 4 bases and 2 bases, with 15 bases remaining between them. CDR3 in amino acids: CASSRAWGAAYNEQFF. Written as DNA, the CDR3 is TGTGCCAGCAGCCGAGCGTGGGGGGCCGCCTACAATGAGCAGTTCTTC.

J is TRBJ2-7 and V is TRBV20-1; 10 bases align to TRBD1. J lost 7 bases, V lost 1 base, and 10 bases had no gene match. The CDR3 is made up of 15 amino acids. Germline V gene sequence: CDR1 DFQATT, CDR2 SNEGSKA (reference sequence). CDR3 in DNA: TGCAGTGCTAGAGTTGCAAGACAGGGGGCTAAAGAGCAGTACTTC. Amino acid sequence: CSARVARQGAKEQYF.

A remark on this clonotype: The germline gene is not matched at one end of the junction; a read error may be the cause. The chain couples TRBV5-4 to TRBJ2-3; D uncertain. Germline-derived CDR1 and CDR2 are SGHNT and YYREEE (reference sequence). The CDR3 sequence is 15 residues long. For the CDR3, the DNA is TGTGCCAGTAGCTTGGTTGGCCGCCTCACAGATACGCAGTATTTT. It is translated as CASSLVGRLTDTQYF.

The rearrangement uses TRBV29-1 and TRBJ1-2; D perhaps matches TRBD1 (5 bases). This CDR3 spans 13 amino acids. CDR1 is SQVTM, CDR2 ANQGSEA, per germline. V was trimmed by 1 base and J by 5 bases, leaving 11 bases between them. The CDR3 is CSVEGPGVYGYTF. DNA of the CDR3: TGCAGCGTTGAAGGTCCGGGGGTTTATGGCTACACCTTC.

The table lists this clonotype with a few counts. This rearrangement joins TRBV20-1 to TRBJ2-1, with TRBD2 matching over 9 bases. V trimming: 0 bases; J trimming: 8 bases; junction bases outside the gene matches: 8. Germline loops: CDR1 DFQATT, CDR2 SNEGSKA (reference sequence). The CDR3 covers 15 residues. CDR3 amino acids: CSARDVAGGPDEQFF. DNA of the CDR3: TGCAGTGCTAGAGATGTGGCGGGGGGGCCCGATGAGCAGTTCTTC.

V and J are TRBV20-1 and TRBJ2-5; 9 bases are shared with TRBD1. The V gene end was trimmed by 5 bases and the J gene end by 11 bases; junction bases not matched to a gene: 15. The CDR3 has 14 residues. Looked up from germline, CDR1 is DFQATT and CDR2 is SNEGSKA (reference sequence). The CDR3 sequence is CSAEQGAAGPRQYF. The CDR3 DNA sequence: TGCAGTGCTGAACAGGGGGCGGCGGGCCCTCGGCAGTACTTC.

This clonotype has only one observation. This may stem from a read error, because a much larger clone lies one nucleotide away. The chain uses TRBV12-3 or TRBV12-4 and TRBJ2-5; D is undetermined. Deletions cut 6 bases from V and 13 bases from J, with 15 bases between. The CDR3 has 11 residues. CDR3: CASSSRYELYF. The CDR3 DNA is TGTGCCAGCAGCTCCCGTTACGAGCTGTACTTC.

V is TRBV20-1 and J is TRBJ2-7; 11 bases map to TRBD1. V lost 2 bases to trimming and J lost 4 bases; unmatched junction nucleotides: 4. The germline gives CDR1 DFQATT, CDR2 SNEGSKA (reference sequence). This CDR3 has 14 residues. As DNA, the CDR3 is TGCAGTGCTAGATCGGGACAGGGGGATTACGAGCAGTACTTC. It encodes CSARSGQGDYEQYF.

The J gene is TRBJ1-1, the V gene TRBV6-5; D call uncertain. V was clipped by 5 bases and J by 7 bases, with 14 bases between them. Germline values: CDR1 MNHEY, CDR2 SVGAGI. The CDR3 runs to 13 residues. The chain's CDR3 is CASSPLGGVEAFF. In nucleotides, the CDR3 is TGTGCCAGCAGTCCGCTCGGTGGGGTTGAAGCTTTCTTT.

The chain joins TRBV28 to TRBJ2-4; TRBD2 aligns across 9 bases. The assigned J gene may be wrong: the sequence end matches TRBJ2-7 better. Germline V lookup: CDR1 MDHEN, CDR2 SYDVKM. The CDR3 is made up of 15 amino acids. The CDR3 DNA sequence: TGTGCCAGCAGTTTATCGGCTAGCGGGGCTTACGAGCAGTACTTC. Protein sequence: CASSLSASGAYEQYF.

The table lists this clonotype with a few counts. The V gene is TRBV3-1, the J gene TRBJ1-1; TRBD1 matches 8 bases. Germline lookup yields CDR1 LGHDT and CDR2 YNNKEL (reference sequence). The CDR3 totals 12 residues. After removal of 4 bases from V and 5 bases from J, the junction contained 0 bases not matched to a gene. The CDR3 DNA reads TGTGCCAGCAGCCGACAGGGGACTGAAGCTTTCTTT. This encodes CASSRQGTEAFF.

This clonotype was observed a handful of times. The chain couples TRBV20-1 to TRBJ2-5; TRBD1 is a possible D gene (5 bases). V was trimmed by 5 bases and J by 1 base, leaving 11 bases between them. CDR1 DFQATT and CDR2 SNEGSKA come from the germline V gene (reference sequence). The CDR3 is 13 amino acids. CDR3 sequence (DNA): TGCAGTGCTTCCAGGACAATCCAAGAGACCCAGTACTTC. Encoded protein: CSASRTIQETQYF.

Notes on this clonotype: Germline and junction disagree at one end, which may indicate a read error. This chain uses TRBV7-6 with TRBJ2-3; 8 bases match TRBD2. Per germline, CDR1 SGHVS and CDR2 FNYEAQ. This CDR3 has 14 residues. The CDR3 spells CASSHTSGTDTQYF. DNA of the CDR3: TGTGCCAGCAGCCATACTAGCGGCACTGATACGCAGTATTTT.